These T cell receptor beta chains were read from a single sample in a study of vaccination and CD4 T cells after COVID-19. TCRdb fed the PCR reads into MiXCR, producing one record per CDR3 protein. The sample has about 15,000 distinct CDR3 sequences, around 73% seen once. These TCRs' antigens remain unknown. Sequences were obtained from CD4+ T cells from blood, cultured in vitro. Receptors originate from a human donor who had recovered from COVID-19. Both conserved end residues are part of each CDR3. D genes are given only for firm matches. The size of a clone is reported for some rows only, either as once, few or many, or as a class for expanded clones.

TRBV7-2	TRBJ2-1	.	.	TGTGCCAGCAGACTCGGGCCCAGTAATGAGCAGTTCTTC	CASRLGPSNEQFF
TRBV7-2	TRBJ2-1	TRBD2	.	TGTGCCAGCAGCCTAACTAGCGGGTTCTACAATGAGCAGTTCTTC	CASSLTSGFYNEQFF
TRBV30	TRBJ2-5	TRBD2	.	TGTGCCTGGAGTGGGGGGGGTGGGACCCAGTACTTC	CAWSGGGGTQYF
TRBV20-1	TRBJ2-3	.	.	TGCAGTGCTAAGGAGGGAACAGATACGCAGTATTTT	CSAKEGTDTQYF
TRBV24-1	TRBJ1-2	.	few	TGTGCCACCAGTAACACTAACTATGGCTACACCTTC	CATSNTNYGYTF
TRBV6-5	TRBJ1-1	.	.	TGTGCCAGCAGTTGGGGGGTCACTGAAGCTTTCTTT	CASSWGVTEAFF
TRBV20-1	TRBJ1-6	.	.	TGCACCTCCAAGACGAGTACCAATTCACCCCTCCACTTT	CTSKTSTNSPLHF
TRBV7-9	TRBJ1-2	TRBD1	.	TGTGCCAGCAGCCCCCCACGCAGGGGGCGTACCTATGGCTACACCTTC	CASSPPRRGRTYGYTF
TRBV7-6	TRBJ2-5	TRBD2	.	TGTGCCAGCAGCTTCCAGGGGGGGACTAGCGGGGTTGGGGCCCAGTACTTC	CASSFQGGTSGVGAQYF
TRBV10-3	TRBJ1-2	TRBD1	.	TGTGCCATCAGTGAGCAGGTAGGGGGCGGTGGCTACACCTTC	CAISEQVGGGGYTF